This T cell receptor beta chain was recorded in a study of early stage breast cancer tumors. Study details: ER+/PR+/HER2- status applied to about 70% of the 16 invasive breast tumors. Study findings and constraints: Most shared enriched TCRB sequences were commonly generated ones. Comparing each tissue with blood distinguished tumor from normal in 14 of 16 patients.

A note on this clone: Its antigen is undetermined.

Blood replicates held 0.5 ug DNA, tumor or normal breast about 1.5 ug, two each. Only in-frame clones appear in the TCRdb table, and some are missing; sequencing was by immunoSEQ multiplex PCR. The sample has a few thousand clones; about 70% are singletons. The sequence was obtained from a person in their 60s with breast cancer. What was sequenced was breast tumor tissue.

The CDR3 here is CATSRDRGREQYF. The CDR3 DNA is TGTGCCACCAGCAGGGACAGGGGGAGGGAGCAGTACTTC. The chain uses TRBV15 and TRBJ2-7; 10 positions match TRBD1. Germline V gene data show CDR1 as LNHNV and CDR2 as YYDKDF (reference sequence). The CDR3 runs 13 residues. Trimming removed 3 bases from V and 7 bases from J; junction bases left unmatched: 3.